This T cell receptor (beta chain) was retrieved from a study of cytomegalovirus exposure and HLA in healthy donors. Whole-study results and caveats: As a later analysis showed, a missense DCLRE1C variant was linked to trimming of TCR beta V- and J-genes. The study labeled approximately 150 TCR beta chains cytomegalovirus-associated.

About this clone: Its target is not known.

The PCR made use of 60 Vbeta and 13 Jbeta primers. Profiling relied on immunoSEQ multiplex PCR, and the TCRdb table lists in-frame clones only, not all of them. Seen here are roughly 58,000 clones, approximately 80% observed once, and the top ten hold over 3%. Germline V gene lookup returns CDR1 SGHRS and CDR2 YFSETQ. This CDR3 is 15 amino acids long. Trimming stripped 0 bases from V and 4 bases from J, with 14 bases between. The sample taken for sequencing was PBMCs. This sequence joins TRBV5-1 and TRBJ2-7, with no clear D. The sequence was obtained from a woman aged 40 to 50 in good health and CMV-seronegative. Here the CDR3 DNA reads TGCGCCAGCAGCTTGGTTGAGACTGCCGTTTACGAGCAGTACTTC. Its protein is CASSLVETAVYEQYF.